This T cell receptor beta chain was obtained from a study of blood T cell repertoires in COVID-19. Study-wide background: Sites across the United States, Italy and Spain contributed samples from acute and convalescent COVID-19. The analysed material was cDNA or gDNA that came from T cells, B-cell-depleted T cells, or PBMCs.

Germline values: CDR1 KGHSH, CDR2 LQKENI. V lost 2 bases to trimming and J lost 5 bases, with 7 bases between them. This CDR3 region has 12 residues. How the authors handled the data: The assay estimated nucleated cells by amplifying reference gene primers. TCRdb's copy holds only in-frame clones and misses some; the assay was immunoSEQ multiplex PCR. For V, J and clone size, that table is used; D and trimming come from the DNA. The sample has 150,000 to 250,000 clones, 70% to 85% seen once. This clone was picked up a small number of times. Sequencing used peripheral blood. The rearrangement joins TRBV18 to TRBJ2-7; D unclear. This TCR was sampled from a human donor with acute or convalescent COVID-19. The donor label of this sample is uncertain. The DNA of the CDR3 is TGTGCCAGCTCACCAGAGAGCCACGAGCAGTACTTC. Translation: CASSPESHEQYF.